This T cell receptor (beta chain) appears in the sequencing data of a study of blood T cell repertoires in COVID-19. The table came from immunoSEQ multiplex PCR; TCRdb's copy has only in-frame clones and leaves some out. This sample has 200,000 to 250,000 clones; over 75% occur once, and the top ten carry approximately 8.2%. Germline lookup yields CDR1 LNHDA and CDR2 SQIVND (reference sequence). Trimming took 7 bases from V and 5 from J, leaving 18 bases between them. This CDR3 region has 15 residues. Categorization into cohorts depended on clinical history that participants reported. The sequence was obtained from a woman between 45 and 60 years old with acute COVID-19. The sequenced sample was PBMCs or T cells enriched from blood (not recorded which). The chain joins TRBV19 to TRBJ2-4, with a weak D call TRBD2 (7 bases). The CDR3 DNA follows: TGTGCCAGTACCCCCACGAGGGGGGGCCAAAACATTCAGTACTTC. Its translation is CASTPTRGGQNIQYF. Complete variable domain (other parts from reference TRBV19 and TRBJ2-4): DGGITQSPKYLFRKEGQNVTLSCEQNLNHDAMYWYRQDPGQGLRLIYYSQIVNDFQKGDIAEGYSVSREKKESFPLTVTSAQKNPTAFYLCASTPTRGGQNIQYFGAGTRLSVL.